This T cell receptor beta chain emerged from a study of T cells expressing NK-cell markers. TCRdb reanalyzed the 5' RACE reads and collapses them to one entry per CDR3 protein, without DNA. This repertoire includes about 460,000 distinct CDR3 sequences. Germline lookup yields CDR1 SGHDN and CDR2 FVKESK. The CDR3 spans 13 residues. The sequence was obtained from a woman aged 45-65 years in good health. Sequencing was carried out using blood T cells: a sorted CD56 or NKG2C T cell subset, CD4+ or CD8+ T cells, or bulk PBMC T cells (not recorded which). V and J are TRBV14 and TRBJ2-7. CDR3 amino acids: CASSQDWVTEQYF.